This T cell receptor beta chain is drawn from a study of cytomegalovirus exposure and HLA in healthy donors (dated by TCRdb to between 2016 and 2019). About the study as a whole: In an earlier analysis of roughly 500 of the donors, approximately 300 Gb of sequence data and some 120 million unique TCR beta sequences from approximately 180 million T cells were reported. An early release covering around 630 HLA-typed donors comprised about 300 gigabases of sequencing data and around 86 million unique TCR sequences. Of the 300 to 500 genotyped donors, 81% were placed in the genetic ancestry cluster associated with self-reported Caucasian donors. The study aimed to test whether signatures of past pathogen exposure could be identified by cataloging public T cell receptors. The study profiled the T cell repertoires of under 700 subjects by immunosequencing and related them to cytomegalovirus serostatus. Along with the roughly 670-subject first cohort, a separate validation cohort of over a hundred different subjects was used. High-throughput TCR immunosequencing, statistical association of individual TCRs with disease status, and machine learning were combined to predict cytomegalovirus infection status. To study patterns of TCR occurrence, a later analysis re-analyzed previously published TCR beta repertoires from around 700 donors and added high-resolution HLA genotyping. Rather than drawing on any new phenotypic data, the later analysis identified candidate immune exposures from TCR beta sequences and the way those sequences occurred across donors. An earlier analysis of more than 450 of the donors used high-throughput TCR beta sequencing to judge whether each TCR beta V gene segment behaved as functional or pseudogenic. Donor age, sex, ethnicity and CMV serostatus were collected together with the repertoire data. In a later genetic analysis, genome-wide SNP genotypes for about three fifths of the roughly 670 donors were used, and that subset was treated as a discovery cohort. Every discovery cohort repertoire had been produced on one sequencing platform. Both class I and class II loci were covered by HLA typing, at four-digit resolution. Typing coverage differed by locus: A, B, C, DRB1 and DQB1 were typed in about 629-640 donors, DQA1 in about 500, DPA1 in approximately 610, and DPB1 in roughly 450. Because of strong linkage in the cohort, roughly five DR-DQ haplotypes were treated as single units for association and clustering. Among approximately 370 genotyped donors of the cohort, an average of roughly 230,000 unique TCR beta nucleotide sequences was sequenced per donor, of which roughly 17% were non-productive.

General findings and caveats noted by the study authors: Because HLA typing was unavailable for some donors at each locus, only the typed subset was used in association tests. Sequencing depth was assumed to be roughly uniform across donors in the presence/absence analyses, though that assumption may not hold. A cluster of highly shared sequence variants was judged likely to be a technical artifact of the sequencing pipeline. In a later analysis, several top co-occurrence clusters were reported to appear linked to parvovirus B19, influenza, CMV and Epstein-Barr virus. Linkage disequilibrium might explain the correlated functional status among segregating V segments, but an unknown experimental factor could not be excluded. This cohort had only TCR beta chains sequenced, and the lack of alpha or paired-chain data limited which features could be detected. V-gene and J-gene trimming of TCR beta chains was associated with a missense DCLRE1C variant in a later genetic analysis, and the association was replicated in an independent cohort. Strong co-occurrence of HLA alleles, especially DR and DQ, made assigning TCR associations to individual alleles difficult. Because the 87-base-pair reads could not distinguish some IMGT-functional V segments, including TRBV6-2 and TRBV6-3, those segments were excluded. It was suggested by the authors that the approach could potentially be generalized to other disease states and immunological phenotypes. Immune exposure information for the cohort was limited to CMV serostatus. According to a later analysis, TCR association rates differed among HLA loci, with DRB1 alleles showing the most associated TCRs and HLA-C alleles showing the fewest. A further reported finding was that TCR beta sequences accurately predicted the HLA-A and HLA-B alleles for most subjects in the first cohort. In the study, approximately 160 TCR beta chains were listed as associated with cytomegalovirus. In vitro tests confirmed that a few of the cytomegalovirus-associated TCR beta chains recognize cytomegalovirus antigens. In a later analysis, HLA-associated TCR beta chains were found to be more clonally expanded and to have lower generation probabilities than equally common non-associated chains. The classifier was reported to diagnose cytomegalovirus status with high specificity and sensitivity in both the original cohort and the validation cohort. According to a later genetic analysis, donors in an Asian-associated ancestry cluster had fewer N-insertions in productive TCRs than the roughly 670-donor mean. At a false discovery rate of 0.05, a later analysis linked 16,000 or so TCR beta sequences to specific HLA alleles. Most CMV-associated TCR beta chains appeared to be HLA-restricted in a later analysis, and the HLA associations seemed to be driven largely by CMV exposure. Most TCR sequences were seen in very few donors, while some public TCRs were found in many individuals. An earlier analysis of approximately 530 of the donors showed that most TCR beta V segments appeared in productive rearrangements either about 90% or about 30% of the time, which broadly matched IMGT annotations. The earlier analysis of 587 of the donors excluded roughly 17 rarely observed V segments, including chromosome 9 orphons, because counts were too low.

The cohort was made up of about 610 healthy bone marrow donors. Cohort members were all nominally healthy when sampled, although unrecorded immune exposures were likely present. The donor tested CMV seropositive and was one of the 289 seropositive cohort members. Each donor provided a peripheral blood sample, and peripheral blood mononuclear cells were used for TCR beta sequencing. The Qiagen DNeasy Blood Extraction Kit was used to extract genomic DNA from the blood cell samples. For CDR1 and CDR2, the germline V gene (reference sequence) lists LNHDA and SQIVND. Deletion took 1 base off V and 0 bases off J, with a span of 8 bases between the germline ends. The CDR3 holds 15 amino acids from the cysteine to the phenylalanine. Left in the record is the CDR3 DNA by itself, 45 bases read in frame from the first base. Library method: the immunoSEQ multiplex PCR assay. A mixture of 60 forward primers for TCR Vbeta segments and 13 reverse primers for TCR Jbeta segments was used in the multiplex PCR. Amplification of the CDR3 region of rearranged TCR beta genes was performed with a multiplex PCR assay on genomic DNA. Amplified TCR beta libraries were sequenced as 87-base-pair reads on the Illumina HiSeq System. The source study handled its data this way. In a later analysis, tens of millions of unique TCR beta chains were counted across the roughly 610 repertoires, and some 10 million of these chains were shared by at least two donors. Raw reads were error-corrected and collapsed into unique sequences by a nearest-neighbor algorithm in which closely related sequences were merged to remove PCR and sequencing errors. To assign V, D and J gene segments, CDR3 sequences were aligned to IMGT reference sequences. For a sequence to be retained, at least a six-nucleotide match to both a V gene segment and a J gene segment was required. A rearrangement counted as productive if the CDR3 had no stop codons and remained in frame with V and J, and every other rearrangement counted as non-productive. CDR3 was defined by IMGT convention, running from the second conserved V-encoded cysteine to the conserved J-encoded phenylalanine. The earlier analysis of 500 to 600 of the donors excluded sequences that lacked an unambiguous match to a single V gene segment. An earlier analysis of about 590 of the donors classified V segments as functional when productive rearrangements were above 56.7% and as segregating when the standard deviation between donors was above 5%. A statistical classification framework was built to diagnose cytomegalovirus status from the catalog of TCR beta chain sequences. In a later analysis, V and J genes were assigned by comparing TCR nucleotide sequences against IMGT/GENE-DB human TR gene sequences. A later analysis assigned CDR3 sequences and most-parsimonious VDJ recombination scenarios with the TCRdist pipeline. In a later analysis, each TCR beta chain was defined by its CDR3 amino acid sequence together with its V-gene family, and reads without a unique V-gene family were excluded. As a way to deal with suspected cross-contamination and a sequencing artifact, a later analysis dropped 450 to 700 nucleotide sequences that were highly shared and had low generation probability. In a later analysis, a clonal expansion index for each public chain was calculated from normalized within-repertoire ranks of inferred template counts. In a later analysis, generation probabilities were computed using a VDJ recombination model fitted to out-of-frame rearrangements, and the results were checked against IGoR. A later analysis scored TCR-TCR, TCR-HLA and TCR-CMV co-occurrence with hypergeometric tests, applying a repertoire-size bias correction to TCR pairs. False discovery rates were estimated in a later analysis by permuting HLA or CMV assignments 20 times. A later analysis grouped co-occurring TCRs with DBSCAN, adding TCRdist sequence similarity when clustering within HLA-allele-positive subsets. Co-occurrence clustering excluded repertoires with fewer than 30,000 or more than 120,000 public chains, plus five with anomalous nucleotide sharing. TCRdb mirrors the immuneACCESS table, restricted to in-frame sequences. Some clones are absent from its copies; in checked studies, under half trace to an unresolved V gene, and the reason for the others is unknown. V, J and clone size reflect that table, while D and trimming were determined from the DNA. This specimen's table enumerates approximately 170,000 clones. Together, the top ten hold less than 0.95% of the sample.

Worth noting for this clone: No cognate antigen has been identified for it.

The clonotype was recovered from a woman between 18 and 29 years old in good health and CMV-seropositive. The material sequenced was PBMCs. The chain was built from TRBV19 and TRBJ2-3, and the D gene may be TRBD1, 5 bases matching. The DNA sequence is given as TGTGCCAGTAGTATAGCCCAGGGAAGCACAGATACGCAGTATTTT. Its protein product is CASSIAQGSTDTQYF.